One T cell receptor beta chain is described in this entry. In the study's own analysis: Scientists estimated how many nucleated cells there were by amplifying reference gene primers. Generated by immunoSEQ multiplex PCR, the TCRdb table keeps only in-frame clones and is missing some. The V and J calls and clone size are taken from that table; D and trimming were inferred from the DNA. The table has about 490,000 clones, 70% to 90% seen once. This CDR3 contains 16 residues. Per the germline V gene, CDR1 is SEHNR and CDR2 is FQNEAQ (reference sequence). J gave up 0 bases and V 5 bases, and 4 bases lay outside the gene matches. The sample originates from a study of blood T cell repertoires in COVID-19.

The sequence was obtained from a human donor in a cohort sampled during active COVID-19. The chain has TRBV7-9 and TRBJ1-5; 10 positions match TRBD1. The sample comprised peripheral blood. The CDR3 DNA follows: TGTGCCAGCAGCAGGGACAGGGGTTATAGCAATCAGCCCCAGCATTTT. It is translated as CASSRDRGYSNQPQHF.